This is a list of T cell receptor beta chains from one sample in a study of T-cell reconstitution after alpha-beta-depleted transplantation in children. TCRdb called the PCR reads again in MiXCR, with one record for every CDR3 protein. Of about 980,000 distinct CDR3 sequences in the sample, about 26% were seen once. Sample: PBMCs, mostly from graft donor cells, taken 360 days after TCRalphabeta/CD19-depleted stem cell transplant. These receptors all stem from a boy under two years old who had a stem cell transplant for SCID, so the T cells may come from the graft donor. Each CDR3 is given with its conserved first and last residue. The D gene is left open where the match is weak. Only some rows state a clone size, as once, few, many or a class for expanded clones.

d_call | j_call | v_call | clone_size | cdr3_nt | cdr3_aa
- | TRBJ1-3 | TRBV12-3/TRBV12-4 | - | TGTGCCAGCAGTCACGGGGGACGAAGAAACACCATATATTTT | CASSHGGRRNTIYF
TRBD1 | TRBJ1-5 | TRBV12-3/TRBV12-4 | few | TGTGCCAGCGGACCAACAGGGGGCCCTTATCAGCCCCAGCATTTT | CASGPTGGPYQPQHF
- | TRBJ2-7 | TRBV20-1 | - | TGCAGTGCTACGTCCCCGGCGGGGGCGTCCTACGAGCAGTACTTC | CSATSPAGASYEQYF
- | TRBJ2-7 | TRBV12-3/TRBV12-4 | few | TGTGCCAGCAGTTTAGTCGGGGGAGGCGGCGAAGAGCAGTACTTC | CASSLVGGGGEEQYF
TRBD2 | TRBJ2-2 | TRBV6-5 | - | TGTGCCAGCAGTTCTAGGACTAGCGGGCTCACCGGGGAGCTGTTTTTT | CASSSRTSGLTGELFF
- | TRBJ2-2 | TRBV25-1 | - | TGTGCCAGCAGTGAATACAGGGTCTATTCAACCGGGGAGCTGTTTTTT | CASSEYRVYSTGELFF
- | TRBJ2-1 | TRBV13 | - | TGTGCCAGCAGTACCGGGGATGAGCAGTTCTTC | CASSTGDEQFF
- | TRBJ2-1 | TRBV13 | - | TGTGCCAGCAGCGGACCTCGCGGGACTCATGAGCAGTTCTTC | CASSGPRGTHEQFF
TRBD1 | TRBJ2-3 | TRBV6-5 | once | TGTGCCAGCAGTTACGCTCCGGGACAGGGACCCACAGATACGCAGTATTTT | CASSYAPGQGPTDTQYF
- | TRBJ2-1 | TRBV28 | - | TGTGCCAGCACCCCACAGCCTTTTAATGAGCAGTTCTTC | CASTPQPFNEQFF
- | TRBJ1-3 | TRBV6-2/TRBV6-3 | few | TGTGCCAGCAGTCCTGGGATCTCTGGAAACACCATATATTTT | CASSPGISGNTIYF
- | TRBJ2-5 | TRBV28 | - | TGTGCCAGCAACAGGGGACTACCACAAGAGACCCAGTACTTC | CASNRGLPQETQYF
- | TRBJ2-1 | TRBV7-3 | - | TGTGCCAGCAGCTTAATTACCCGGGGTCACAATGAGCAGTTCTTC | CASSLITRGHNEQFF
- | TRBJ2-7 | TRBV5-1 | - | TGCGCCAGCAGCTTGGAGGAGGGACAGAACTACGAGCAGTACTTC | CASSLEEGQNYEQYF
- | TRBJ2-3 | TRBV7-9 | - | TGTGCCAGCAGCCCTACATGGGGACTGCGGGGCACAGATACGCAGTATTTT | CASSPTWGLRGTDTQYF
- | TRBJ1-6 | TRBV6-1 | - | TGTGCCAGCAGTGGACCTGTAATTAGGTCACCCCTCCACTTT | CASSGPVIRSPLHF
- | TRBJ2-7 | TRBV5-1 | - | TGCGCCAGCAGCTTGGAGGTGGGGGCGGGGTCCTACGAGCAGTACTTC | CASSLEVGAGSYEQYF
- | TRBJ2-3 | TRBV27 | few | TGTGCCAGCAGTTTATCCCTCAACACAGATACGCAGTATTTT | CASSLSLNTDTQYF
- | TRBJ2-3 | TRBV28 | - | TGTGCCAGCAGCTCGGCCAGTGTCCCAGATACGCAGTATTTT | CASSSASVPDTQYF
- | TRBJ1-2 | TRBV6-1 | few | TGTGCCAGCAGGACAGTATATGGCTACACCTTC | CASRTVYGYTF
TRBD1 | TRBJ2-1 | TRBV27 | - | TGTGCCACCGCGGGACAGGGGTACAATGAGCAGTTCTTC | CATAGQGYNEQFF
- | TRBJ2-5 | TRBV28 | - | TGTGCCAGCAGTTTTACGCGGACTATCGGTGCGGAGACCCAGTACTTC | CASSFTRTIGAETQYF
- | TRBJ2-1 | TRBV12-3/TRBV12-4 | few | TGTGCCAGCGGAACCCATCCGGGGGCCTACAATGAGCAGTTCTTC | CASGTHPGAYNEQFF
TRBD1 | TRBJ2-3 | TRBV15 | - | TGTGCCACCAGCAGAGTGGGCAGGGGGTTGACAGATACGCAGTATTTT | CATSRVGRGLTDTQYF
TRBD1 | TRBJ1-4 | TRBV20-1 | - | TGCAGTGCCCCGGGACAGGTTAATGAAAAACTGTTTTTT | CSAPGQVNEKLFF
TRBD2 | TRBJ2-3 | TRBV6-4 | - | TGTGCCAGCAGCAGAGGACTAGCGGGGGCCTCCACAGATACGCAGTATTTT | CASSRGLAGASTDTQYF
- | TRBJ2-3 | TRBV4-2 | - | TGTGCCAGCAGCCAAGAAGGCCGGCCTAGCACAGATACGCAGTATTTT | CASSQEGRPSTDTQYF
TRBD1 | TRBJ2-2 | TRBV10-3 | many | TGTGCCATCAGTGTCCCCGGGACAGGGAGGACCGGGGAGCTGTTTTTT | CAISVPGTGRTGELFF
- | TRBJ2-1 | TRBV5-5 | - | TGTGCCAGCAGCTTGGGAGTAGAGCAGGTCTTC | CASSLGVEQVF
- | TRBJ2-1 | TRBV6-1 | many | TGTGCCAGCAGAACCCTCGGGACGGATTACAATGAGCAGTTCTTC | CASRTLGTDYNEQFF
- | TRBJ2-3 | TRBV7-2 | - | TGTGCCAGCAGCTACGGACAGTTCACAGATACGCAGTATTTT | CASSYGQFTDTQYF
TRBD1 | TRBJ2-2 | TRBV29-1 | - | TGCAGCGGCCGACAGGGCCCCACCGGGGAGCTGTTTTTT | CSGRQGPTGELFF
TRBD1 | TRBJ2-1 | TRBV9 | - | TGTGCCAGCAGCGTAGGGACAGGGGTAAGCAATGAGCAGTTCTTC | CASSVGTGVSNEQFF
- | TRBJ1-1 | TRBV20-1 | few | TGCAGTGCTAGAGATCCCGGACGGGAGAACACTGAAGCTTTCTTT | CSARDPGRENTEAFF
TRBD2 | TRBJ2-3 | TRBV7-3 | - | TGTGCCAGCAGCTTATTCAGCGGGGGGGCGTCAGATACGCAGTATTTT | CASSLFSGGASDTQYF
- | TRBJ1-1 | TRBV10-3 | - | TGTGCCACCTGGGGGGGACAATCAACGGAAGCTTTCTTT | CATWGGQSTEAFF
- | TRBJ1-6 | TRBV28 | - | TGTGCCAGCACTTTTGCCGGGACCGACCTTTCTCCCCTCCACTTT | CASTFAGTDLSPLHF
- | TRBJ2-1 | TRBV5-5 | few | TGTGCCAGCAGCTTGGCCCGACAAGTAATTAAGAATGAGCAGTTCTTC | CASSLARQVIKNEQFF
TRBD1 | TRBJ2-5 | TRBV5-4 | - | TGTGCCAGCAGCCCCCCCGGGACAGGCCTAGGGACCCAGTACTTC | CASSPPGTGLGTQYF
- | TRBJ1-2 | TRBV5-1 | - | TGCGCCAGCAGCTTGGTTTGGGGAAACTATGGCTACACCTTC | CASSLVWGNYGYTF
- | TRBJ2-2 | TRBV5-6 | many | TGTGCCAGCAGCCTACCGATGACAGGCCGATTGGGGGAGCTGTTTTTT | CASSLPMTGRLGELFF
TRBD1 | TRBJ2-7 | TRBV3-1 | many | TGTGCCAGCAGCCAAGGGACAGGGAACTACGAGCAGTACTTC | CASSQGTGNYEQYF